The 9 T cell receptor beta chains given below trace back to one sample, sequenced in a study of cytomegalovirus exposure and HLA in healthy donors. It was with 60 Vbeta and 13 Jbeta primers that the PCR ran. Libraries were prepared by immunoSEQ multiplex PCR; TCRdb keeps only in-frame clonotypes and omits some of them. This table has about 150,000 clones, about 74% appearing once. Sequencing was performed on PBMCs. These receptors were obtained from a woman aged 40 to 55 in good health and CMV-seronegative.

The chain employs TRBV18 and TRBJ2-7, with D possibly matching TRBD1 (5 bases). Germline CDR1 is KGHSH and CDR2 is LQKENI. The CDR3 is 15 residues long. V was pared by 0 bases and J by 2 bases, with 11 bases between. CDR3 bases: TGTGCCAGCTCACCACCATTTTACAGGACCTACGAGCAGTACTTC. As protein: CASSPPFYRTYEQYF.

V gene TRBV2 combines with J gene TRBJ2-5; D might be TRBD2 (5 bases). The CDR3 loop spans 12 amino acids. The V end lost 7 bases, the J end lost 3 bases, and 9 bases lay between the germline ends. The germline V gene has CDR1 SNHLY and CDR2 FYNNEI. CDR3 sequence reads: CASITGKETQYF. CDR3 coding DNA: TGTGCCAGCATTACGGGAAAAGAGACCCAGTACTTC.

This rearrangement joins TRBV28 to TRBJ1-2; D is unresolved. With 3 bases removed from V and 4 bases from J, the gap between germline ends came to 9 bases. The CDR3 is made up of 13 amino acids. The germline V gene encodes CDR1 MDHEN and CDR2 SYDVKM. The CDR3 protein is CASSFGEGYGYTF. In DNA form, the CDR3 reads TGTGCCAGCAGTTTCGGGGAAGGCTATGGCTACACCTTC.

This CDR3 is CASSSSQGVISYEQYF. CDR3 nucleotide sequence: TGTGCCAGCAGTTCTTCTCAGGGGGTAATTTCCTACGAGCAGTACTTC. The chain carries TRBV27 and TRBJ2-5, with 7 bases that match TRBD1. The J call may be faulty, since TRBJ2-7 better matches the DNA end. Per germline, CDR1 MNHEY and CDR2 SMNVEV (reference sequence). CDR3 length: 16 residues.

This rearrangement joins TRBV19 to TRBJ2-3, with D uncertain. The germline V and J ends were trimmed by 7 bases and 4 bases, with 12 bases remaining between them. Germline CDR1 is LNHDA and CDR2 is SQIVND (reference sequence). The CDR3 loop spans 13 amino acids. In DNA form, the CDR3 reads TGTGCCAGTATCTCCCCCTTTTCAGATACGCAGTATTTT. Amino acids: CASISPFSDTQYF.

CDR3 residues: CASSFWDRDKNEQYF. The CDR3 DNA is TGTGCCAGCAGTTTTTGGGACAGGGATAAGAACGAGCAGTACTTC. The rearrangement uses TRBV27 and TRBJ2-7; 9 bases agree with TRBD1. The germline CDR1 and CDR2 sequences are MNHEY and SMNVEV (reference sequence). The CDR3 totals 15 residues. The V and J ends lost 3 bases and 5 bases, in that order; junction bases with no gene match: 8.

The chain carries TRBV27 and TRBJ1-1, with a weak D call TRBD1 (6 bases). The CDR3 runs to 15 residues. The germline V gene encodes CDR1 MNHEY and CDR2 SMNVEV (reference sequence). V gave up 5 bases and J gave up 0 bases, with 13 bases separating them. The CDR3 DNA is TGTGCCAGCAGTCCACTCAGGGGACTGAACACTGAAGCTTTCTTT. Translated, it gives CASSPLRGLNTEAFF.

The gene calls are TRBV6-1 and TRBJ1-3; D call uncertain. The V and J ends lost 2 bases and 7 bases respectively, with 15 bases between them. CDR1 MNHNS and CDR2 SASEGT come from the germline V gene. The CDR3 loop spans 15 amino acids. The CDR3 loop reads CASSERMVIGNTIYF. The CDR3 bases are TGTGCCAGCAGTGAACGTATGGTAATCGGGAACACCATATATTTT.

The gene calls are TRBV6-4 and TRBJ2-1, with TRBD1 identical over 11 bases. J lost 8 bases, V lost 6 bases, and 6 bases had no gene match. Germline V gene sequence: CDR1 MRHNA, CDR2 SNTAGT. The CDR3 contains 14 residues. The CDR3 reads CASSPGTGGYEQFF. In DNA form, the CDR3 reads TGTGCCAGCAGCCCCGGGACAGGGGGATATGAGCAGTTCTTC.